This T cell receptor beta chain originates from a study of PD-1 blockade in classical Hodgkin lymphoma. This CDR3 spans 15 amino acids. CDR1 and CDR2 from the germline V gene are ENHRY and SYGVKD. General study points: It was CD4+ TCR diversity, not CD8+, that rose significantly by C4D1. Exclusion was applied to patients who started nivolumab under 1 year after ASCT. What caused the repertoire differences, perhaps disease activity or prior therapy, remains undefined.

Time point specified: cycle 4 day 1 (C4D1), after around six weeks of nivolumab. Every patient had relapsed following autologous stem cell transplantation, and cohorts differed in brentuximab vedotin exposure. Complete response, partial response or progressive disease was each patient's best response. TCRdb keeps only in-frame clones here, not all; method: immunoSEQ multiplex PCR. This sample has approximately 26,000 clones; roughly 77% occur once, and the top ten carry 15% to 20%. The count of this clone is one. Its antigen is unidentified. Germline and junction disagree at one end, which may indicate a read error.

This receptor was obtained from a human donor with classical Hodgkin lymphoma. The sequenced sample was peripheral blood mononuclear cells (PBMCs), obtained before the fourth cycle of nivolumab. V usage is TRBV10-3 and J usage is TRBJ2-7; possibly TRBD2 for D (6 bases). The CDR3 nucleotides are TGTGCCATAAGTGGAGGGGCGGGGTCACCCTACGAGCAGTACTTC. This codes for CAISGGAGSPYEQYF.